This TCR beta chain was recorded in a study of T-cell memory formation after mild COVID-19. Across the whole study: The study found TCR clusters largely donor specific.

V was trimmed by 1 base and J by 10 bases, leaving 18 bases between them. This CDR3 has 16 amino acids. Germline lookup yields CDR1 SGHRS and CDR2 YFSETQ. From the 5' RACE reads, TCRdb called clonotypes with MiXCR, one entry per CDR3 protein. The sample lists about 320,000 distinct CDR3 sequences, roughly 13% occurring once. Study outcomes and limitations: A subset of responding clones appeared in pre-infection memory, suggesting cross-reactive memory joined.

Comment on this clonotype: Its antigen is not known.

V is TRBV5-1 and J is TRBJ1-6, with D maybe TRBD1 (5 bases). The source of this sequence is a young man who had mild COVID-19 (a few samples of this study predate the infection). Cell type and time point are not known. The sample comprised PBMCs or a T cell subset sorted from them (not recorded which). CDR3 in DNA: TGCGCCAGCAGCTTGAGGATGCAACAGGCCAGATCACCCCTCCACTTT. Translating it yields CASSLRMQQARSPLHF. The full variable domain, completed using reference TRBV5-1 and TRBJ1-6, is KAGVTQTPRYLIKTRGQQVTLSCSPISGHRSVSWYQQTPGQGLQFLFEYFSETQRNKGNFPGRFSGRQFSNSRSEMNVSTLELGDSALYLCASSLRMQQARSPLHFGNGTRLTVT.